These 25 T cell receptor beta chains originate from one sample sequenced in a study of T cells after yellow fever vaccination. TCRdb reanalysed the 5' RACE reads using MiXCR and keeps one entry per CDR3 protein. Of fewer than 650,000 distinct CDR3 sequences in the sample, around a fifth were seen once. The source was PBMCs, collected roughly 20 days after the first yellow fever vaccination. These receptor sequences come from a man between 18 and 29 years old who received the YFV17D yellow fever vaccine.

This clonotype was seen only a few times. This chain connects TRBV7-2 to TRBJ2-5; 10 nucleotides line up with TRBD2. Unmatched junction bases numbered 3, after V lost 1 base and J lost 4 bases. Germline V lookup: CDR1 SGHTA, CDR2 FQGNSA. This CDR3 comprises 15 residues. The CDR3 region is CASSLERGGVETQYF. In DNA form, the CDR3 reads TGTGCCAGCAGCTTAGAGCGGGGGGGCGTAGAGACCCAGTACTTC. Supplemented by reference TRBV7-2 and TRBJ2-5, the full variable domain reads GAGVSQSPSNKVTEKGKDVELRCDPISGHTALYWYRQSLGQGLEFLIYFQGNSAPDKSGLPSDRFSAERTGGSVSTLTIQRTQQEDSAVYLCASSLERGGVETQYFGPGTRLLVL.

This sequence joins TRBV7-9 and TRBJ1-4; 7 bases are a match to TRBD1. This CDR3 spans 14 amino acids. The V gene end was trimmed by 5 bases and the J gene end by 8 bases; junction bases not matched to a gene: 8. In germline, CDR1 is SEHNR, CDR2 FQNEAQ (reference sequence). CDR3: CASSDPQGTEKLFF. In DNA, the CDR3 is TGTGCCAGCAGCGATCCACAGGGGACAGAAAAACTGTTTTTT.

The table lists this clonotype with a few counts. The V call is TRBV7-9, the J call TRBJ2-5, with D possibly TRBD2 on 5 matching bases. The ends were cut back, 5 bases at V and 3 bases at J, with 16 bases in the middle. The germline gives CDR1 SEHNR, CDR2 FQNEAQ (reference sequence). The CDR3 has 15 amino acids. CDR3 loop: CASSRRMAEEETQYF. The CDR3, as DNA: TGTGCCAGCAGCCGCCGAATGGCGGAGGAAGAGACCCAGTACTTC.

This clonotype was found a few times. The chain carries TRBV20-1 and TRBJ2-7; the D call may be TRBD1 or TRBD2 (7 bases each). There are 13 residues in the CDR3. Germline CDR1 reads DFQATT; CDR2 reads SNEGSKA (reference sequence). Trimming took 5 bases from V and 3 from J, leaving 14 bases between them. The CDR3 loop is CSAVAGGDYEQYF. For the CDR3, the DNA is TGCAGTGCTGTGGCAGGGGGGGACTACGAGCAGTACTTC.

The chain combines TRBV20-1 with TRBJ2-1, with TRBD2 identical over 8 bases. CDR1 and CDR2 from the germline V gene are DFQATT and SNEGSKA (reference sequence). CDR3 length equals 15 residues. V was pared by 1 base and J by 0 bases, with 2 bases of the junction left unmatched. The CDR3 is CSARGSGDSYNEQFF. The DNA of the CDR3 is TGCAGTGCTAGAGGTAGCGGGGACTCCTACAATGAGCAGTTCTTC.

The sample holds a few counts of this clonotype. A read error may account for a junction end that differs from germline. J is TRBJ2-3 and V is TRBV5-1; D might be TRBD2 (5 bases). Germline values: CDR1 SGHRS, CDR2 YFSETQ. The CDR3 has 14 residues. The CDR3, as DNA: TGTGCCAGCAGCCTACGGACCGGGGCAGATACGCAGTATTTT. As protein: CASSLRTGADTQYF.

This clonotype came up many times. V usage is TRBV7-2 and J usage is TRBJ2-5; tentatively, D is TRBD2 (5 bases). This CDR3 spans 14 amino acids. Trimming removed 0 bases from V and 4 bases from J, with 9 bases in between. The germline V gene has CDR1 SGHTA and CDR2 FQGNSA. Here the CDR3 DNA reads TGTGCCAGCAGCTTAGCTCTGGGGAGAGAGACCCAGTACTTC. It translates to CASSLALGRETQYF.

The J gene is TRBJ2-7, the V gene TRBV6-5; D unresolved. Per the germline V gene, CDR1 is MNHEY and CDR2 is SVGAGI. V was cut by 0 bases and J by 3 bases, with 9 bases left in between. The CDR3 runs 14 residues. The CDR3 region is CASSYSAGDYEQYV. The CDR3 DNA is TGTGCCAGCAGTTACTCGGCAGGCGACTACGAGCAGTACGTC.

V usage is TRBV5-1 and J usage is TRBJ2-1, with D possibly called TRBD1 or TRBD2 (6 bases each). The CDR3 is made up of 15 amino acids. Germline V lookup: CDR1 SGHRS, CDR2 YFSETQ. The germline V and J ends were trimmed by 0 bases and 3 bases, with 10 bases remaining between them. CDR3 sequence (DNA): TGCGCCAGCAGCTTGGTCGGGGGCAACTACAATGAGCAGTTCTTC. Protein product: CASSLVGGNYNEQFF.

This clonotype has just a few counts. The chain links TRBV5-6 to TRBJ2-6; no definite D call. There are 15 residues in the CDR3. Trimming took off 0 bases at V and 6 bases at J, with 10 bases between the two ends. Germline-derived CDR1 and CDR2 are SGHDT and YYEEEE. The chain's CDR3 is CASSLEPRKANVLTF. The CDR3 DNA reads as TGTGCCAGCAGCTTGGAACCCCGGAAGGCCAACGTCCTGACTTTC.

In DNA, the CDR3 is TGTGCCAGCAGTTTAGACACCTCCCCGGGAAACATTCAGTACTTC. Protein sequence: CASSLDTSPGNIQYF. V is TRBV27 and J is TRBJ2-4; D call uncertain. CDR1 and CDR2 from the germline V gene are MNHEY and SMNVEV (reference sequence). The CDR3 has 15 residues. The ends were cut back, 2 bases at V and 6 bases at J, with 14 bases in the middle.

This chain joins TRBV10-3 and TRBJ2-7; 9 bases match TRBD1. This CDR3 region has 14 residues. The V segment lost 2 bases and the J segment 1 base; nucleotides outside the gene matches: 0. Germline lookup yields CDR1 ENHRY and CDR2 SYGVKD. In nucleotides, the CDR3 is TGTGCCATCAGTGAGGGGACAGGGTCCTACGAGCAGTACTTC. It translates to CAISEGTGSYEQYF.

This clonotype was detected only a few times. The chain has TRBV6-1 and TRBJ2-7, with no clear D. The CDR3 covers 14 residues. Germline CDR1 is MNHNS and CDR2 is SASEGT. The V end lost 9 bases, the J end lost 0 bases, and 15 bases lay between the germline ends. The CDR3 loop is CASGVVPVSYEQYF. CDR3 nucleotide sequence: TGTGCCAGTGGCGTAGTGCCAGTCTCCTACGAGCAGTACTTC.

The genes are TRBV7-6 and TRBJ2-5; D uncertain. This CDR3 has 13 residues. V lost 3 bases to trimming and J lost 5 bases, with 10 bases between them. CDR1 and CDR2 (germline): SGHVS, FNYEAQ. The CDR3: CASSFLIRETQYF. The CDR3 DNA sequence: TGTGCCAGCAGCTTTCTGATTCGGGAGACCCAGTACTTC.

The chain carries TRBV6-2 or TRBV6-3 and TRBJ2-1; 10 nucleotides line up with TRBD2. V gave up 3 bases and J gave up 4 bases; unmatched junction bases: 9. This CDR3 is built from 17 residues. Germline V CDR1 and CDR2: MNHEY, SVGEGT. The CDR3 is CASSYERGGPTYNEQFF. The CDR3 nucleotides are TGTGCCAGCAGTTATGAGCGGGGGGGTCCCACGTACAATGAGCAGTTCTTC.

This clonotype has a handful of counts. V is TRBV9 and J is TRBJ2-5, with 8 bases that match TRBD1. In germline, CDR1 is SGDLS, CDR2 YYNGEE. V was pared by 0 bases and J by 1 base, with 11 bases of the junction left unmatched. The CDR3 loop spans 18 amino acids. The CDR3 spells CASSVGGPGTGAQETQYF. The CDR3 nucleotides are TGTGCCAGCAGCGTAGGAGGGCCGGGGACAGGAGCCCAAGAGACCCAGTACTTC.

Only a few counts were recorded for this clonotype. This chain uses TRBV2 with TRBJ1-1; D ambiguous. V was cut by 10 bases and J by 4 bases, with 13 bases left in between. Germline V gene data show CDR1 as SNHLY and CDR2 as FYNNEI. This CDR3 region has 12 residues. The CDR3 DNA reads TGTGCCACATCCTTTGGTGGCACTGAAGCTTTCTTT. It is translated as CATSFGGTEAFF.

In this sample, this clonotype turned up a few times. The chain employs TRBV20-1 and TRBJ2-7; 9 bases line up with TRBD2. With 2 bases clipped from V and 2 bases from J, the junction kept 4 bases outside the gene matches. Germline loops: CDR1 DFQATT, CDR2 SNEGSKA (reference sequence). This CDR3 contains 14 residues. This chain's CDR3 is CSARRTSETYEQYF. The CDR3 DNA follows: TGCAGTGCTAGAAGGACTAGCGAAACCTACGAGCAGTACTTC.

This clonotype has just a few counts. The chain recombines TRBV13 with TRBJ2-4; D ambiguous. This CDR3 has 15 residues. CDR1 is PRHDT and CDR2 is FYEKMQ in the germline V gene (reference sequence). V lost 3 bases and J 1 base, leaving 10 bases between the germline ends. CDR3 sequence: CASSLSDFAKNIQYF. The CDR3 DNA sequence: TGTGCCAGCAGCTTGAGTGATTTTGCCAAAAACATTCAGTACTTC.

This chain joins TRBV24-1 and TRBJ2-3; D not resolved. Germline-derived CDR1 and CDR2 are KGHDR and SFDVKD. The CDR3 is made up of 11 amino acids. Deletions cut 7 bases from V and 5 bases from J, with 6 bases between. The CDR3 bases are TGTGCCACCAGCCAACAAGATACGCAGTATTTT. Translated: CATSQQDTQYF.

The CDR3 nucleotides read TGTGCCAGCAGTTACGTCCCCGGGACAGGGGGCAAGTGGGCACCCCTCCACTTT. It codes for CASSYVPGTGGKWAPLHF. This chain joins TRBV6-5 and TRBJ1-6; 12 bases align to TRBD1. CDR3 length equals 18 residues. The junction had 13 bases not matched to a gene; V was cut back by 2 bases and J by 11 bases. CDR1 is MNHEY and CDR2 is SVGAGI in the germline V gene.

This clonotype was detected a few times. The gene calls are TRBV18 and TRBJ2-7; D not resolved. Germline CDR1 KGHSH, CDR2 LQKENI. The CDR3 extends over 13 amino acids. The V end was cut by 3 bases, the J end by 3 bases, with 9 bases between. The CDR3 loop reads CASSPQDLYEQYF. In DNA form, the CDR3 reads TGTGCCAGCTCACCCCAGGACCTCTACGAGCAGTACTTC.

The chain employs TRBV20-1 and TRBJ2-2; a possible D gene is TRBD1 (6 bases). In germline, CDR1 is DFQATT, CDR2 SNEGSKA (reference sequence). CDR3 length: 13 residues. The germline V and J ends were trimmed by 2 bases and 5 bases, with 9 bases remaining between them. The CDR3 region has the DNA TGCAGTGCTAGATCGGGACAAACCGGGGAGCTGTTTTTT. Encoded protein: CSARSGQTGELFF.

The chain recombines TRBV5-5 with TRBJ2-1; D possibly corresponds to TRBD1 (5 bases). Trimming stripped 2 bases from V and 10 bases from J, with 10 bases between. CDR1 and CDR2 (germline): SGHKS, YYEKEE (reference sequence). The CDR3 totals 12 residues. The CDR3 spells CASSFQGGEQFF. The CDR3 DNA sequence: TGTGCCAGCAGCTTTCAGGGCGGCGAGCAGTTCTTC.

The rearrangement joins TRBV5-1 to TRBJ1-1; D might be TRBD1 (5 bases). Germline CDR1 reads SGHRS; CDR2 reads YFSETQ. CDR3 size: 13 residues. V gave up 5 bases and J gave up 4 bases, with 12 bases separating them. This chain's CDR3 is CASRSGGITEAFF. The CDR3 nucleotides are TGCGCCAGCAGATCCGGGGGGATCACTGAAGCTTTCTTT.